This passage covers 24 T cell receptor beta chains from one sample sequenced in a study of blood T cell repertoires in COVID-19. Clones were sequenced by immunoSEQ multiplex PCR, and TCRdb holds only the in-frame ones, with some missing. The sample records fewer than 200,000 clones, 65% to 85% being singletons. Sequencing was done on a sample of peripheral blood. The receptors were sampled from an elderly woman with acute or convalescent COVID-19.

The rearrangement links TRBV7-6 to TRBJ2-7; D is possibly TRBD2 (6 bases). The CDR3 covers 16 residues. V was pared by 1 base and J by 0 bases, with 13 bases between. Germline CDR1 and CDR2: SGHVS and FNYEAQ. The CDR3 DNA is TGTGCCAGCAGCTTAGGGAACGGGGGAGACTCCTACGAGCAGTACTTC. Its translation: CASSLGNGGDSYEQYF.

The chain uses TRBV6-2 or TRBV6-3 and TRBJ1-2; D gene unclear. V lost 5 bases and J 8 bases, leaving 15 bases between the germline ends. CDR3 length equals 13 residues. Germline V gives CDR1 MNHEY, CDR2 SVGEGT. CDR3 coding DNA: TGTGCCAGCAGTCGCAATGACGGGGTGGGCTACACCTTC. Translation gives CASSRNDGVGYTF.

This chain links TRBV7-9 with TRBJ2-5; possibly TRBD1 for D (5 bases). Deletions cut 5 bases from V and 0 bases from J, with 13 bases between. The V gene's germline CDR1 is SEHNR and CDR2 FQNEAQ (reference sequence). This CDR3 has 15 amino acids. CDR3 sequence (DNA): TGTGCCAGCAGCCAAGGACACCCGTACCAAGAGACCCAGTACTTC. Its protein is CASSQGHPYQETQYF.

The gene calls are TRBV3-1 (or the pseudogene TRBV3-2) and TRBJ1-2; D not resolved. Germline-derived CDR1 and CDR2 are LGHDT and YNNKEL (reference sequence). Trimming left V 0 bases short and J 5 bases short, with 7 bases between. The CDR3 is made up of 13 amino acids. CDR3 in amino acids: CASSQDAGYGYTF. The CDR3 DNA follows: TGTGCCAGCAGCCAAGACGCGGGGTATGGCTACACCTTC.

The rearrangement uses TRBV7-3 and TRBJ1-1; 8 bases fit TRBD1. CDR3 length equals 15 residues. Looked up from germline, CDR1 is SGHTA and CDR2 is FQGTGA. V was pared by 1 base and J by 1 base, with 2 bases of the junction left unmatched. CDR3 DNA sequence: TGTGCCAGCAGCTTAAATCAGGGGGCGAACACTGAAGCTTTCTTT. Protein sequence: CASSLNQGANTEAFF.

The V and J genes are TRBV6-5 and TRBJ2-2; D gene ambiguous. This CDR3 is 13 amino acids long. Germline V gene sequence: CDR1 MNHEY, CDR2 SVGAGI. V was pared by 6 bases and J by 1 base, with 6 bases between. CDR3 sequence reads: CASRALNTGELFF. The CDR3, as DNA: TGTGCCAGCAGAGCGCTGAACACCGGGGAGCTGTTTTTT.

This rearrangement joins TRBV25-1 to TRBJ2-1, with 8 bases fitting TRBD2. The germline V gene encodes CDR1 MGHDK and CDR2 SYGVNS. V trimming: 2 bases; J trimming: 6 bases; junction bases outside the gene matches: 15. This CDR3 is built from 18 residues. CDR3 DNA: TGTGCCAGCAGTGAAGGGAGAACTAGCGGACTCGAAGGCAATGAGCAGTTCTTC. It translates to CASSEGRTSGLEGNEQFF.

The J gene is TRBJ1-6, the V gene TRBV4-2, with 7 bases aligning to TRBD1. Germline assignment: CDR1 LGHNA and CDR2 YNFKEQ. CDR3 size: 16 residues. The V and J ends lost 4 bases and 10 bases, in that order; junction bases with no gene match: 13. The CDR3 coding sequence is TGTGCCAGCAGCCTAAGGGGCAGGGGGAGCGGGTCACCCCTCCACTTT. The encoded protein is CASSLRGRGSGSPLHF.

The CDR3 region has the DNA TGTGCCAGCAGTGAGTCGCCCCCCGGCTCTGGGGCCAACGTCCTGACTTTC. It is translated as CASSESPPGSGANVLTF. The genes are TRBV6-1 and TRBJ2-6; D unresolved. The CDR3 is 17 residues long. CDR1 and CDR2 from the germline V gene are MNHNS and SASEGT. Trimming pared 3 bases from V and 0 bases from J, leaving 12 bases between.

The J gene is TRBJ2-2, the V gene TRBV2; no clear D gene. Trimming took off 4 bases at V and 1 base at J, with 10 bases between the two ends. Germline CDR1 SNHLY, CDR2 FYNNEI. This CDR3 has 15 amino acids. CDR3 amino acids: CASSGRSGNTGELFF. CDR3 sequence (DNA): TGTGCCAGCAGTGGTCGCTCAGGGAACACCGGGGAGCTGTTTTTT.

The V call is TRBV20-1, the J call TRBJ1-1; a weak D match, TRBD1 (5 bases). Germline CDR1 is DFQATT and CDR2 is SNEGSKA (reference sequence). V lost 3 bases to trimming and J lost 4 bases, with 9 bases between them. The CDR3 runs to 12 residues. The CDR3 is CSASPGGTEAFF. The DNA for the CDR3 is TGCAGTGCTAGTCCCGGGGGCACTGAAGCTTTCTTT.

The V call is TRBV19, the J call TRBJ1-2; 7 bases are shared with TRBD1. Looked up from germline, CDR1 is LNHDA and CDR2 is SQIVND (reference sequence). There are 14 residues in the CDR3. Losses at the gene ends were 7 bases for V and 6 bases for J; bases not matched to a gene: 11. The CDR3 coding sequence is TGTGCCAGTACGCGACAGGGAAGGGGTAATGGCTACACCTTC. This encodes CASTRQGRGNGYTF.

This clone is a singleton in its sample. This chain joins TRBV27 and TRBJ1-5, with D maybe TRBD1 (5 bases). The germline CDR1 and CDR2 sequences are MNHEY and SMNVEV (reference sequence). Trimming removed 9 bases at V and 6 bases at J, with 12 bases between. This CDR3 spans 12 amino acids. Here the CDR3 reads CASGTGVQPQHF. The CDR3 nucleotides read TGTGCCAGTGGGACGGGGGTTCAGCCCCAGCATTTT.

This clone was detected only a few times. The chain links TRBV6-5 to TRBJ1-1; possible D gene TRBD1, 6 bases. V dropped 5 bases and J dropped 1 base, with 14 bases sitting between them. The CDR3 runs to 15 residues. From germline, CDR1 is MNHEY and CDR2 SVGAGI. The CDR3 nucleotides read TGTGCCAGCAGTCCTACAGGGATTCAGAACACTGAAGCTTTCTTT. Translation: CASSPTGIQNTEAFF.

CDR3 in amino acids: CASWTAPPNTEAFF. DNA of the CDR3: TGTGCCAGCTGGACAGCTCCCCCGAACACTGAAGCTTTCTTT. This chain links TRBV21-1 with TRBJ1-1; TRBD1 is the table's D call, not checked against the DNA. TRBV21-1 is noted as a pseudogene. The CDR3 consists of 14 residues.

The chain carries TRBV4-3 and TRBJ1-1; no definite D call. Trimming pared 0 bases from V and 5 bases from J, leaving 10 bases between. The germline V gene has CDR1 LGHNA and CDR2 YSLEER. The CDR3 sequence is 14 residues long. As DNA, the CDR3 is TGCGCCAGCAGCCAAGATCTAATACGGACTGAAGCTTTCTTT. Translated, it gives CASSQDLIRTEAFF.

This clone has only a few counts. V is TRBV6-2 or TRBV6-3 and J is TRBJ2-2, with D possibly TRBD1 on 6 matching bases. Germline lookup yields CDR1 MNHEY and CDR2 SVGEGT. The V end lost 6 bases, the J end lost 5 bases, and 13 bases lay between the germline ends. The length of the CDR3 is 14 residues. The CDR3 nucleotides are TGTGCCAGCAGCGGACAGTTTAGTACCGGGGAGCTGTTTTTT. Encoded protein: CASSGQFSTGELFF.

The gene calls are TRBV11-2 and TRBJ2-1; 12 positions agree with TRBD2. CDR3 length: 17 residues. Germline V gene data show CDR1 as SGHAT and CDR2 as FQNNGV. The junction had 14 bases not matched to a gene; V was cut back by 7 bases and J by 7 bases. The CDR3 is CASTLGLAGGPGNEQFF. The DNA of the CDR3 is TGTGCCAGCACCCTGGGGCTAGCGGGAGGGCCGGGGAATGAGCAGTTCTTC.

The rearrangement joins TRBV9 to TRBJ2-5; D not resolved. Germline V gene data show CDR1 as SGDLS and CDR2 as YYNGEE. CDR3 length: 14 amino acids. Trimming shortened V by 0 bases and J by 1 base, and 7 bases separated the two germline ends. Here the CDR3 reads CASSVGPGQETQYF. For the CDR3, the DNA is TGTGCCAGCAGCGTAGGTCCAGGCCAAGAGACCCAGTACTTC.

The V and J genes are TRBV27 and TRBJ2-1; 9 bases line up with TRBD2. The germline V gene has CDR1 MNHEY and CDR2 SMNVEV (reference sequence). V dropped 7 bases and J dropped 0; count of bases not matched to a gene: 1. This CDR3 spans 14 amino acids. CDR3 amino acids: CASTRGGSYNEQFF. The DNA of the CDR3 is TGTGCCAGCACGCGGGGGGGCTCCTACAATGAGCAGTTCTTC.

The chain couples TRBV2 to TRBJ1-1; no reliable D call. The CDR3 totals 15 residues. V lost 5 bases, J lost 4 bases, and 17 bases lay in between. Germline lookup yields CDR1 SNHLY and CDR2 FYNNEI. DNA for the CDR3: TGTGCCAGCAGTCCAGGCCACTTCGATAGCACTGAAGCTTTCTTT. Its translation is CASSPGHFDSTEAFF.

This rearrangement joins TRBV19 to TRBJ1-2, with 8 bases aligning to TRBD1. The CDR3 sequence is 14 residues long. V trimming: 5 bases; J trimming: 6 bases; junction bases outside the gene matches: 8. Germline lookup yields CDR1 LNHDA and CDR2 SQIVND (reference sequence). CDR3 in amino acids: CASSFAPDRDGYTF. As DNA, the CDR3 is TGTGCCAGTAGTTTTGCCCCGGACAGGGATGGCTACACCTTC.

As DNA, the CDR3 is TGTGCCAGCAGTTACTCTCGCCTAATGAACACTGAAGCTTTCTTT. This sequence encodes CASSYSRLMNTEAFF. The rearrangement uses TRBV6-5 and TRBJ1-1; D remains unclear. CDR3 length: 15 residues. Germline-derived CDR1 and CDR2 are MNHEY and SVGAGI. V dropped 0 bases and J dropped 0 bases, with 8 bases sitting between them.

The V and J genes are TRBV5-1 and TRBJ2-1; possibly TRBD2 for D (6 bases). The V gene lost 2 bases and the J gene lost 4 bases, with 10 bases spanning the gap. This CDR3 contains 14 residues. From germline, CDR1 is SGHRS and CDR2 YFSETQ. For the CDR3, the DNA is TGCGCCAGCAGCTTACTAGCTTTTTACAATGAGCAGTTCTTC. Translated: CASSLLAFYNEQFF.